The clone carrying this T cell receptor (beta chain) was counted ten times or more. The antigen remains unidentified. V trimming: 4 bases; J trimming: 12 bases; junction bases outside the gene matches: 11. CDR3 length equals 14 residues. Germline CDR1 and CDR2: KGHDR and SFDVKD. TCR beta CDR3 region amplification was performed from RNA transcripts. With the HTBI primer set, the TCR CDR3 went through a first round of RT-PCR. A single record per CDR3 protein comes from TCRdb applying MiXCR to the multiplex PCR reads. The sample has 550,000 to 600,000 distinct CDR3 sequences; approximately 15% are singletons. This sample was included in a study of T cells in Graves' hyperthyroidism and ophthalmopathy. Study-wide results and limits: Ophthalmopathy could be told apart from stable hyperthyroidism with a 13 V-J model. In the blood, most expanded thyroid clonotypes above 0.001 appeared as well.

The V and J genes are TRBV24-1 and TRBJ2-1, with 7 bases that match TRBD2. The clonotype comes from a woman younger than 35 with Graves' ophthalmopathy. The sequencing sample was made of blood. The CDR3 bases are TGTGCCACCAGTGACGTGGGAGGGCCGGGGGGGCAGTTCTTC. As protein: CATSDVGGPGGQFF.